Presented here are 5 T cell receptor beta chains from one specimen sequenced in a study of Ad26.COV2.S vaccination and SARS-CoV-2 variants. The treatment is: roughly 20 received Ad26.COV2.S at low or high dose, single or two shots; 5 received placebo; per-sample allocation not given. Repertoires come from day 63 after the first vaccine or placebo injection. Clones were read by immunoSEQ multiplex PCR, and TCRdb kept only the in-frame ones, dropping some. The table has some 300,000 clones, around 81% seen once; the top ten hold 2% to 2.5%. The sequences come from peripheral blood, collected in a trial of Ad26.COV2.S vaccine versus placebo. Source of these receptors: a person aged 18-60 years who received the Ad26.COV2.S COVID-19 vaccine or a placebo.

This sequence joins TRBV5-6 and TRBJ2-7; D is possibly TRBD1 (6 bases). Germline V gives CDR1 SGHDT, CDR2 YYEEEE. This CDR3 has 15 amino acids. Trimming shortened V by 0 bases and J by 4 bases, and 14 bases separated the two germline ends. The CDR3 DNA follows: TGTGCCAGCAGCTTGGTTGGCAGGGGAGAATACGAGCAGTACTTC. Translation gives CASSLVGRGEYEQYF.

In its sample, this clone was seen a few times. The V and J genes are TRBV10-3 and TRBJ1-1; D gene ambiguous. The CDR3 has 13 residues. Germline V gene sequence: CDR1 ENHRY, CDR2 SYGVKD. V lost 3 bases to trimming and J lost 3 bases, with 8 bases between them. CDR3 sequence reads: CAISEVAYTEAFF. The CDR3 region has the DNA TGTGCCATCAGTGAAGTGGCATACACTGAAGCTTTCTTT.

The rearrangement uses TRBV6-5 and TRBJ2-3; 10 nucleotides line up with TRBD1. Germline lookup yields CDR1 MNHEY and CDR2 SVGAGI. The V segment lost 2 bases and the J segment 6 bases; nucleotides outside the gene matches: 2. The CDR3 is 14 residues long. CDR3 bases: TGTGCCAGCAGTTACGGGACAGGGGTTGATACGCAGTATTTT. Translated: CASSYGTGVDTQYF.

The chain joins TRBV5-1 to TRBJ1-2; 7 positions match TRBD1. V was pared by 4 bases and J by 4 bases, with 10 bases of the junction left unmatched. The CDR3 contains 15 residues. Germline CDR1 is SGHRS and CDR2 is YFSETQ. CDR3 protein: CASSHPDRPLYGYTF. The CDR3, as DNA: TGCGCCAGCAGCCACCCGGACAGGCCTCTCTATGGCTACACCTTC.

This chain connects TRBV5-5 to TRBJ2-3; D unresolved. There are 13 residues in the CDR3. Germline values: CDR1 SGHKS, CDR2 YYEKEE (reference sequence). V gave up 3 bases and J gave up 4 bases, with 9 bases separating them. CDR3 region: CASSSDMPDTQYF. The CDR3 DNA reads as TGTGCCAGCAGCTCCGACATGCCAGATACGCAGTATTTT. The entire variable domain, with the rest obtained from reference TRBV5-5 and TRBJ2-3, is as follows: DAGVTQSPTHLIKTRGQQVTLRCSPISGHKSVSWYQQVLGQGPQFIFQYYEKEERGRGNFPDRFSARQFPNYSSELNVNALLLGDSALYLCASSSDMPDTQYFGPGTRLTVL.